The clone carrying this T cell receptor beta chain was seen at least ten times. Its antigen is undetermined. This sample is drawn from a study of Graves' ophthalmopathy and Graves' hyperthyroidism. Broader study findings: Most expanded clonotypes from thyroid (those above 0.001 frequency) were also found in blood.

Investigators amplified TCR beta CDR3 regions from RNA transcripts. First-round RT-PCR relied on HTBI primers, and a second-round multiplex PCR came next. MiXCR, applied by TCRdb to the multiplex PCR reads, yields one record per CDR3 protein. The repertoire holds 450,000 or so distinct CDR3 sequences, with under 15% as singletons. CDR3 length: 15 amino acids. With 2 bases removed from V and 4 bases from J, the gap between germline ends came to 14 bases. Germline CDR1 is MNHNS and CDR2 is SASEGT. The origin of this receptor is a woman in her thirties with Graves' ophthalmopathy. The chain links TRBV6-1 to TRBJ2-5; D is perhaps TRBD2 (6 bases). Sequencing was carried out using blood. The CDR3 DNA is TGTGCCAGCAGTGAAAACACAGCGGGTGGAGAGACCCAGTACTTC. It is translated as CASSENTAGGETQYF.